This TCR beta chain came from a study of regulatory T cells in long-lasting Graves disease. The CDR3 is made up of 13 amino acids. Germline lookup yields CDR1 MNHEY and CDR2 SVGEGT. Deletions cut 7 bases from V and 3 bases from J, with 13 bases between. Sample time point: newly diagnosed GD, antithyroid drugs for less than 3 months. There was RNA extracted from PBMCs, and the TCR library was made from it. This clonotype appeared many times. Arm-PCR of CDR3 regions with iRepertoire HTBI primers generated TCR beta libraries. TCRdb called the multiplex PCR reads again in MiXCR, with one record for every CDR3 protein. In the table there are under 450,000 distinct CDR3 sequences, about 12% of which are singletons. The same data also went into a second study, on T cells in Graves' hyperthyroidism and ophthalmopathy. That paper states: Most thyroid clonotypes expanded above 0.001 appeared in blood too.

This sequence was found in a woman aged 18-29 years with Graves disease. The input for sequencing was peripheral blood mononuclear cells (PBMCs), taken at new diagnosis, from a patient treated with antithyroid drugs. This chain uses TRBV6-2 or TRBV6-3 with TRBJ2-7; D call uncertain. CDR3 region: CASNLGILYEQYF. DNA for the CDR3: TGTGCCAGCAATCTGGGCATCCTCTACGAGCAGTACTTC.